The rows below give T cell receptor beta chains drawn from one sample of a study of radiation and T cells in renal cell carcinoma. Clones were read by immunoSEQ multiplex PCR, and TCRdb kept only the in-frame ones, dropping some. Among some 120,000 clones listed, 75% to 90% were seen once. Sequenced here: blood, sampled from a patient whose treatment included radiotherapy and nephrectomy. The receptor set was obtained from a woman aged 60 to 75 with renal cell carcinoma. Both conserved end residues are part of each CDR3. A D gene is named only where the DNA matches it firmly. Only part of the rows carry a size: once, few, many, or a class if the clone is expanded.

J | V | D | size | CDR3 | DNA
TRBJ1-2 | TRBV5-1 | TRBD1 | . | CASSETQGARGYTF | TGCGCCAGCAGCGAGACGCAGGGGGCGCGTGGCTACACCTTC
TRBJ1-1 | TRBV5-6 | . | . | CASSLAASLGAFF | TGTGCCAGCAGCTTGGCGGCTTCCTTGGGAGCTTTCTTT
TRBJ1-1 | TRBV7-2 | . | . | CASSLIANLNTEAFF | TGTGCCAGCAGCTTAATAGCCAATCTGAACACTGAAGCTTTCTTT
TRBJ2-7 | TRBV11-2 | TRBD1 | . | CASSIRDRVTYEQYF | TGTGCCAGCAGCATCCGGGACAGAGTAACCTACGAGCAGTACTTC
TRBJ2-7 | TRBV6-1 | . | . | CASLHSYEQYF | TGTGCCAGCCTTCACTCCTACGAGCAGTACTTC
TRBJ2-2 | TRBV6-1 | . | . | CASSDRSSNTGELFF | TGTGCCAGCAGTGACAGGTCCTCGAACACCGGGGAGCTGTTTTTT
TRBJ1-5 | TRBV7-9 | . | . | CASSLADSNQPQHF | TGTGCCAGCAGCTTAGCCGATAGCAATCAGCCCCAGCATTTT
TRBJ2-3 | TRBV2 | TRBD1 | once | CASNRDRGADTQYF | TGTGCCAGCAACAGGGACAGGGGCGCAGATACGCAGTATTTT
TRBJ1-2 | TRBV2 | . | few | CASSESQQHYGYTF | TGTGCCAGCAGTGAATCACAGCAGCACTATGGCTACACCTTC
TRBJ1-5 | TRBV6-6 | . | once | CASSRQRDQPQHF | TGTGCCAGCAGTCGACAGCGAGATCAGCCCCAGCATTTT
TRBJ1-1 | TRBV6-1 | TRBD1 | few | CASSLDRVGTEAFF | TGTGCCAGCAGTCTTGACAGGGTTGGGACTGAAGCTTTCTTT
TRBJ2-3 | TRBV4-3 | . | . | CASSHPRTGGQASPPSTDTQYF | TGCGCCAGCAGCCATCCCCGGACTGGCGGGCAGGCCTCACCCCCTAGCACAGATACGCAGTATTTT
TRBJ1-2 | TRBV7-2 | . | . | CASSLAARSYTF | TGTGCCAGCAGCTTAGCGGCCCGGAGCTACACCTTC
TRBJ1-2 | TRBV5-1 | . | . | CASSLVLTGQGRGYTF | TGCGCCAGCAGCTTGGTTCTAACGGGACAAGGACGTGGCTACACCTTC
TRBJ2-6 | TRBV7-9 | . | . | CASIRDSFGGANVLTF | TGTGCCAGCATCCGGGATTCGTTTGGTGGGGCCAACGTCCTGACTTTC
TRBJ1-1 | TRBV29-1 | . | few | CSVTWQGTEAFF | TGCAGCGTAACATGGCAAGGCACTGAAGCTTTCTTT
TRBJ2-2 | TRBV6-1 | . | . | CASSEKSGWELFF | TGTGCCAGCAGTGAAAAATCGGGATGGGAGCTGTTTTTT
TRBJ2-7 | TRBV19 | . | . | CASSGGGRNHEQYF | TGTGCCAGTAGCGGGGGCGGGAGAAACCACGAGCAGTACTTC
TRBJ2-6 | TRBV9 | TRBD1 | . | CASSPWDRGASGANVLTF | TGTGCCAGCAGCCCCTGGGACAGGGGGGCATCTGGGGCCAACGTCCTGACTTTC
TRBJ2-2 | TRBV5-1 | TRBD1 | . | CASSSRTGDTGELFF | TGCGCCAGCAGCTCCAGGACAGGGGATACCGGGGAGCTGTTTTTT